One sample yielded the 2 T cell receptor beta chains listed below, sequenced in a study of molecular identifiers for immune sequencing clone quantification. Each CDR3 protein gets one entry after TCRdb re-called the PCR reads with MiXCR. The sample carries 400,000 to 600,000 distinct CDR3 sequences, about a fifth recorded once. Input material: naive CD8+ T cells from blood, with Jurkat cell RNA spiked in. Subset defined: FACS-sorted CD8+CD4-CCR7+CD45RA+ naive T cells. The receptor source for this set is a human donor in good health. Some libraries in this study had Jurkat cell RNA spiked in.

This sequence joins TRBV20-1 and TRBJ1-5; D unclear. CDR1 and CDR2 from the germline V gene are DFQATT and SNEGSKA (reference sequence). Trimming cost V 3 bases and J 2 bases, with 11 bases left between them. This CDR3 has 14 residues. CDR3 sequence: CSARPSGGNQPQHF. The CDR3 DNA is TGCAGTGCTAGGCCTAGCGGTGGCAATCAGCCCCAGCATTTT.

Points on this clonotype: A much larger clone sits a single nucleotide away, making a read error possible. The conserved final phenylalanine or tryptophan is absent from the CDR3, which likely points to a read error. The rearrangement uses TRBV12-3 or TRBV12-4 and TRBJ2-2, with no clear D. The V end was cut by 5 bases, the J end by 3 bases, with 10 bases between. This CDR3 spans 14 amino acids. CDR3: CASSPQPYTGELFL. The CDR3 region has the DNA TGTGCCAGCAGTCCCCAGCCATACACCGGGGAGCTGTTTCTT.